The TCR beta chain described here comes from a study of blood T cell repertoires in COVID-19. Original methodology: How many nucleated cells were present was estimated from reference gene primer amplification. Profiled with immunoSEQ multiplex PCR; TCRdb holds only in-frame clones, not every one. D and trimming come from the DNA, and the V and J calls and clone size come from that table. This sample has approximately 38,000 clones, with around 90% found just once. This clone was counted a single time. Germline assignment: CDR1 SGHDN and CDR2 FVKESK. CDR3 length: 14 amino acids. Germline trimming cut 1 base from V and 8 bases from J; bases unmatched to any gene: 4.

Sequencing was done on a sample of peripheral blood. The TCR was taken from a man in his sixties with COVID-19, enrolled during active disease. The chain uses TRBV14 and TRBJ1-3; TRBD1 matches at 8 bases. DNA for the CDR3: TGTGCCAGCAGCCAAGTCCAGGGGGCAGACACCATATATTTT. Translation gives CASSQVQGADTIYF.